Listed here are 27 T cell receptor beta chains from one sample, sequenced in a study of CD8+CD57+ T cells in acquired aplastic anemia. TCR beta VDJ combinations and CDR3 sequences were profiled from genomic DNA. TCRdb recomputed calls from the reads with MiXCR, one row per CDR3 protein. The sample consists of about 190,000 distinct CDR3 sequences, roughly half of them appearing once. Material: sorted CD4+, CD8+, or CD8+CD57+ T cells (not recorded which) from PBMCs. Receptors were obtained from a human donor in good health, serving as a control.

The table lists this clonotype with many counts. The rearrangement links TRBV7-8 to TRBJ2-7; 8 bases align to TRBD2. The germline gives CDR1 SGHVS, CDR2 FQNEAQ. Trimming took 1 base from V and 1 from J; bases not matched to a gene: 9. The CDR3 is 17 amino acids. CDR3 nucleotide sequence: TGTGCCAGCAGCTTAGTAGGATGGACTAGCCGATCCTACGAGCAGTACTTC. Residues: CASSLVGWTSRSYEQYF.

The chain carries TRBV5-4 and TRBJ2-7, with 10 nucleotides matching TRBD2. CDR3 length: 15 amino acids. The junction had 5 bases not matched to a gene; V was cut back by 2 bases and J by 3 bases. From germline, CDR1 is SGHNT and CDR2 YYREEE (reference sequence). In DNA form, the CDR3 reads TGTGCCAGCAGCTTTCTAGCGGGGGAGGTCTACGAGCAGTACTTC. Protein sequence: CASSFLAGEVYEQYF.

This clonotype has ten or more counts. The chain combines TRBV20-1 with TRBJ1-5, with a possible D match to TRBD1 (5 bases). Per the germline V gene, CDR1 is DFQATT and CDR2 is SNEGSKA (reference sequence). This CDR3 is built from 13 residues. V lost 3 bases to trimming and J lost 3 bases, with 9 bases between them. The CDR3 sequence is CSASGGINQPQHF. The CDR3, as DNA: TGCAGTGCTAGTGGGGGAATCAATCAGCCCCAGCATTTT.

J is TRBJ2-3 and V is TRBV9, with 11 bases identical to TRBD1. The CDR3 runs to 16 residues. The germline V gene has CDR1 SGDLS and CDR2 YYNGEE. Germline trimming cut 3 bases from V and 5 bases from J; bases unmatched to any gene: 8. CDR3 protein: CASSAHGQGAGDTQYF. CDR3 DNA: TGTGCCAGCAGCGCCCACGGACAGGGGGCCGGAGATACGCAGTATTTT.

The V gene is TRBV5-1, the J gene TRBJ1-2; D call uncertain. The germline V and J ends were trimmed by 4 bases and 6 bases, with 13 bases remaining between them. This CDR3 is built from 13 residues. Germline V gene lookup returns CDR1 SGHRS and CDR2 YFSETQ. The CDR3 coding sequence is TGCGCCAGCAGCCCTACCGGGGAACATGGCTACACCTTC. The encoded protein is CASSPTGEHGYTF. Full variable domain (missing parts from reference TRBV5-1 and TRBJ1-2): KAGVTQTPRYLIKTRGQQVTLSCSPISGHRSVSWYQQTPGQGLQFLFEYFSETQRNKGNFPGRFSGRQFSNSRSEMNVSTLELGDSALYLCASSPTGEHGYTFGSGTRLTVV.

CDR3 region: CASSLAGTGGLHF. Here the CDR3 DNA reads TGCGCCAGCAGCTTGGCCGGGACAGGGGGCCTCCACTTT. This chain connects TRBV5-1 to TRBJ1-6, with 11 bases identical to TRBD1. CDR1 is SGHRS, CDR2 YFSETQ, per germline. Losses at the gene ends were 0 bases for V and 15 bases for J; bases not matched to a gene: 2. CDR3 length: 13 amino acids.

This clonotype has ten or more counts. The chain uses TRBV4-1 and TRBJ2-7, with D possibly TRBD1 on 6 matching bases. The CDR3 has 17 amino acids. Between the trimmed V and J ends, which lost 1 base and 5 bases, there was a span of 21 bases. From germline, CDR1 is MGHRA and CDR2 YSYEKL. The CDR3 DNA sequence: TGCGCCAGCAGCCAAGTCGGACACAGGGAAGAACGGAACGAGCAGTACTTC. Translated, it gives CASSQVGHREERNEQYF.

The CDR3 loop reads CASSITQGTSNQPQHF. The CDR3 DNA is TGTGCCAGTAGTATTACGCAGGGGACTAGCAATCAGCCCCAGCATTTT. The chain links TRBV19 to TRBJ1-5; maybe TRBD1 (6 bases). Germline CDR1 is LNHDA and CDR2 is SQIVND (reference sequence). With 3 bases removed from V and 0 bases from J, the gap between germline ends came to 12 bases. The CDR3 runs to 16 residues.

This clonotype showed up many times. The genes are TRBV12-3 or TRBV12-4 and TRBJ2-2; TRBD1 might be the D (6 bases). The CDR3 sequence is 15 residues long. Trimming took 3 bases from V and 9 from J, leaving 17 bases between them. The CDR3 reads CASSLTGGGFRELFF. The DNA of the CDR3 is TGTGCCAGCAGTTTGACAGGAGGCGGGTTCCGGGAGCTGTTTTTT.

The table lists this clonotype with many counts. The chain is built from TRBV12-3 or TRBV12-4 and TRBJ2-7; D is undetermined. The CDR3 has 13 amino acids. The V and J ends lost 2 bases and 4 bases respectively, with 9 bases between them. CDR3 DNA: TGTGCCAGCAGTTTAAACGGTCGATACGAGCAGTACTTC. Its translation: CASSLNGRYEQYF.

Many counts were recorded for this clonotype. The gene calls are TRBV5-1 and TRBJ2-5; D remains unclear. The germline gives CDR1 SGHRS, CDR2 YFSETQ. Trimming left V 4 bases short and J 5 bases short, with 12 bases between. The CDR3 is made up of 13 amino acids. The CDR3 DNA follows: TGCGCCAGCAGCCCCTACATGACGGAGACCCAGTACTTC. The encoded protein is CASSPYMTETQYF.

This clonotype appeared many times. This chain connects TRBV12-3 or TRBV12-4 to TRBJ2-2; TRBD1 is a possible D gene (6 bases). Trimming shortened V by 3 bases and J by 3 bases, and 17 bases separated the two germline ends. There are 17 residues in the CDR3. The CDR3 sequence is CASSLGFDRSYTGELFF. Written as DNA, the CDR3 is TGTGCCAGCAGTTTGGGGTTCGACAGGAGTTACACCGGGGAGCTGTTTTTT.

CDR3 in amino acids: CASSRTGVPYEQYF. The CDR3 nucleotides read TGTGCCAGTAGTCGCACAGGGGTCCCCTACGAGCAGTACTTC. The chain employs TRBV19 and TRBJ2-7, with TRBD1 matching over 7 bases. Per germline, CDR1 LNHDA and CDR2 SQIVND (reference sequence). The CDR3 is made up of 14 amino acids. V shed 5 bases and J 2 bases; nucleotides not matched to a gene: 6.

The chain joins TRBV7-3 to TRBJ2-7; 13 bases fit TRBD2. V trimming: 6 bases; J trimming: 4 bases; junction bases outside the gene matches: 6. This CDR3 is 15 amino acids long. Germline V gives CDR1 SGHTA, CDR2 FQGTGA. The CDR3 coding sequence is TGTGCCAGCAGTGGAGGACTAGCGGGGGCTTACGAGCAGTACTTC. It translates to CASSGGLAGAYEQYF.

A word on this clonotype: A much larger clone lies one base from this, so it may be a read error. V and J are TRBV6-2 or TRBV6-3 and TRBJ1-5; TRBD1 aligns across 10 bases. With 11 bases clipped from V and 6 bases from J, the junction kept 13 bases outside the gene matches. This CDR3 region has 15 residues. CDR1 is MNHEY, CDR2 SVGEGT, per germline. This chain's CDR3 is CAGTFGTGDLQPQHF. The CDR3 bases are TGTGCCGGCACCTTCGGGACAGGGGATCTTCAGCCCCAGCATTTT.

This clonotype has only a few counts. The chain recombines TRBV7-9 with TRBJ1-2; no firm D call. The V gene's germline CDR1 is SEHNR and CDR2 FQNEAQ (reference sequence). The CDR3 has 15 amino acids. V lost 1 base and J lost 4, with 13 bases in between. The CDR3 sequence is CASSLGTAGTYGYTF. In DNA, the CDR3 is TGTGCCAGCAGCTTAGGAACAGCTGGAACCTATGGCTACACCTTC. Supplemented by reference TRBV7-9 and TRBJ1-2, the full variable domain reads DTGVSQNPRHKITKRGQNVTFRCDPISEHNRLYWYRQTLGQGPEFLTYFQNEAQLEKSRLLSDRFSAERPKGSFSTLEIQRTEQGDSAMYLCASSLGTAGTYGYTFGSGTRLTVV.

The J gene is TRBJ2-1, the V gene TRBV7-9; D ambiguous. The CDR3 sequence is 15 residues long. Germline V gene data show CDR1 as SEHNR and CDR2 as FQNEAQ (reference sequence). Trimming left V 1 base short and J 8 bases short, with 15 bases between. The CDR3 nucleotides read TGTGCCAGCAGCTTAGAACCAACACCGTACTATGAGCAGTTCTTC. It codes for CASSLEPTPYYEQFF.

The J gene is TRBJ1-3, the V gene TRBV19, with 8 bases identical to TRBD1. The germline V gene encodes CDR1 LNHDA and CDR2 SQIVND (reference sequence). With V trimmed by 4 bases and J by 2 bases, 7 bases remained unmatched. The CDR3 is 16 amino acids. This CDR3 reads CASSTWTGRAGNTIYF. The CDR3, as DNA: TGTGCCAGTAGTACCTGGACAGGGAGAGCTGGAAACACCATATATTTT.

This clonotype showed up just a few times. The genes are TRBV10-3 and TRBJ1-2; D is unclear. This CDR3 contains 12 residues. Trimming shortened V by 4 bases and J by 2 bases, and 5 bases separated the two germline ends. Germline-derived CDR1 and CDR2 are ENHRY and SYGVKD. CDR3 nucleotides: TGTGCCATCAGTGGCGGAAACTATGGCTACACCTTC. Its protein product is CAISGGNYGYTF.

This chain connects TRBV7-3 to TRBJ1-1, with D possibly matching TRBD1 (5 bases). The V gene lost 1 base and the J gene lost 2 bases, with 11 bases spanning the gap. Germline CDR1 SGHTA, CDR2 FQGTGA. CDR3 size: 15 residues. The CDR3 loop is CASSLMGVINTEAFF. CDR3 bases: TGTGCCAGCAGCTTAATGGGGGTTATAAACACTGAAGCTTTCTTT.

The J gene is TRBJ2-3, the V gene TRBV12-3 or TRBV12-4, with TRBD1 matching 7 bases. This CDR3 spans 14 amino acids. Trimming at V came to 9 bases and at J to 4 bases, leaving 10 bases not matched to a gene. CDR3 sequence: CARQDSQGADTQYF. DNA for the CDR3: TGTGCCAGACAGGACAGTCAGGGGGCAGATACGCAGTATTTT.

This clonotype was found many times. V usage is TRBV20-1 and J usage is TRBJ2-3, with TRBD2 as a possible D gene (5 bases). Trimming stripped 3 bases from V and 0 bases from J, with 25 bases between. The CDR3 sequence is 19 residues long. The germline gives CDR1 DFQATT, CDR2 SNEGSKA (reference sequence). The CDR3 spells CSARTGGPDSYSSTDTQYF. The CDR3 nucleotides read TGCAGTGCTAGGACGGGCGGGCCTGATTCTTATTCTAGCACAGATACGCAGTATTTT.

The rearrangement uses TRBV12-3 or TRBV12-4 and TRBJ1-3; no reliable D call. The V gene lost 4 bases and the J gene lost 0 bases, with 22 bases spanning the gap. This CDR3 is built from 19 residues. Written as DNA, the CDR3 is TGTGCCAGCAGTTCCCGACCTTACAGTACCCTTAACTCTGGAAACACCATATATTTT. It specifies CASSSRPYSTLNSGNTIYF.

Remarks on this clonotype: The conserved final phenylalanine or tryptophan is absent from the CDR3, which likely points to a read error. The limits of the CDR3 on the DNA are not certain, so only TCRdb's listed CDR3 is given. The chain links TRBV7-6 to TRBJ1-1; the table's D call, TRBD1, has no DNA check behind it. The germline gives CDR1 SGHVS, CDR2 FNYEAQ. With termini counted, the CDR3 has 9 amino acids. The CDR3 loop reads CASSLGEGV.

The rearrangement joins TRBV11-1 to TRBJ2-6; no definite D call. Germline V gene lookup returns CDR1 SGHAT and CDR2 FQDESV (reference sequence). This CDR3 region has 10 residues. V dropped 0 bases and J dropped 15 bases, with 3 bases sitting between them. CDR3 nucleotides: TGTGCCAGCAGCTTAGCGGGCCTGACTTTC. Protein sequence: CASSLAGLTF.

This clonotype showed up many times. The genes are TRBV11-1 and TRBJ1-3; possibly TRBD1 for D (6 bases). The V end lost 2 bases, the J end lost 7 bases, and 12 bases lay between the germline ends. From germline, CDR1 is SGHAT and CDR2 FQDESV (reference sequence). This CDR3 region has 14 residues. CDR3 in amino acids: CASSLSPDRNTIYF. CDR3 DNA: TGTGCCAGCAGCTTAAGCCCCGACAGGAACACCATATATTTT. The complete variable domain, with remaining parts taken from reference TRBV11-1 and TRBJ1-3, reads EAEVAQSPRYKITEKSQAVAFWCDPISGHATLYWYRQILGQGPELLVQFQDESVVDDSQLPKDRFSAERLKGVDSTLKIQPAELGDSAMYLCASSLSPDRNTIYFGEGSWLTVV.

About this clonotype: A much more abundant neighbour one base away suggests this may be a read error. The rearrangement uses TRBV24-1 and TRBJ2-5; 7 bases are shared with TRBD2. Germline values: CDR1 KGHDR, CDR2 SFDVKD. CDR3 length: 16 residues. J lost 1 base, V lost 6 bases, and 10 bases had no gene match. The CDR3 nucleotides are TGTGCCACCAGTTATCGATACCCGGGGGGCCAAGAGACCCAGTACTTC. Translating gives CATSYRYPGGQETQYF.